This T cell receptor (beta chain) was identified during a study of early T cells in non-severe SARS-CoV-2 infection. Whole-study context: Whole-blood bulk RNA, unsorted, was sequenced, and chains were unpaired.

This clonotype was seen ten or more times. Antigen specificity is unknown. Study-level results: A preference for anti-spike CD8 responses marked VDJdb matching, which missed private and CD4 specificities.

V gave up 4 bases and J gave up 0 bases, with 10 bases separating them. Germline assignment: CDR1 SNHLY and CDR2 FYNNEI. The CDR3 runs 15 residues. Unique molecular identifiers were attached to individual cDNA molecules. MiXCR, run by TCRdb on the 5' RACE reads, gives a single entry per CDR3 protein. The sample carries about 48,000 distinct CDR3 sequences, about 5.3% recorded once. This sequence was found in an adult who was a healthcare worker with PCR-confirmed SARS-CoV-2 infection or an uninfected control (not recorded which). The chain uses TRBV2 and TRBJ2-1; weak D call: TRBD2 (6 bases). This material consisted of whole blood, taken at baseline. CDR3 coding DNA: TGTGCCAGCAGTGGGGACTTAAGCTCCTACAATGAGCAGTTCTTC. As protein: CASSGDLSSYNEQFF.